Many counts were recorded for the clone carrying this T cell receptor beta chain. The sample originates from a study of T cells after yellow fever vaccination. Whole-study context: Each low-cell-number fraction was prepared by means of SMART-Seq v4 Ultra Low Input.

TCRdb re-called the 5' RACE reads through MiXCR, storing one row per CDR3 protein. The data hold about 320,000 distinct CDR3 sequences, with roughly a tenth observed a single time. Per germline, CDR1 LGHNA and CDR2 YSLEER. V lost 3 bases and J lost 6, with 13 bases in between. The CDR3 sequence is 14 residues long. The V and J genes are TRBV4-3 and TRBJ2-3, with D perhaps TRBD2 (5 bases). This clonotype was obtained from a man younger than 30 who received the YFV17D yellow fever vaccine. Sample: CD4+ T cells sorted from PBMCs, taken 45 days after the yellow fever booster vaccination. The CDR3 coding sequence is TGCGCCAGCAGCCAGCCCGGGTCGGGGGATACGCAGTATTTT. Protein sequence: CASSQPGSGDTQYF.